This TCR beta chain appears in the sequencing data of a study of blood T cell repertoires in COVID-19 (dated by TCRdb to 2020 to 2022). In terms of the full investigation: Samples from collaborators originated in the United States, Italy and Spain and spanned both the acute and convalescent phases of COVID-19. The prospective study material was composed of cDNA or gDNA derived from T cells, B-cell-depleted T cells, or PBMCs. Subjects who had been exposed to COVID-19, were actively infected with it, or had recovered from it provided the deeply sampled blood TCRbeta repertoires that made up the dataset. A freely available public database, intended as a resource for researchers studying the immune response to SARS-CoV-2, is where the repertoires were released. The samples were drawn from two sources: the first 160 participants of the ongoing ImmuneRACE study, and fewer than 1,500 subjects contributed by 6 global collaborators. A de-identified subject ID, COVID-19 status, age in years and sex were almost always included in the sample metadata. Where HLA class I and class II types were available, the types were taken from metadata supplied by the sample provider, not from assay-based typing.

From the cysteine through the phenylalanine, the CDR3 covers 17 amino acids. Only CDR3 DNA is held: 51 bases, read in frame from base 1. Comments on this clone: Its antigen is still unknown. Base qualities are missing; no much larger clone stands one base away.

TCRbeta CDR3 regions were amplified from genomic DNA by means of the immunoSEQ Assay, a bias-controlled multiplex PCR. The study's processing was this. The number of nucleated cells in each sample was estimated by amplification of reference gene primers within the assay. To quantify the absolute abundance of each unique TCRbeta CDR3 rearrangement, sequence reads were collapsed and filtered. For each sample, productive Simpson clonality was calculated as the square root of Simpson's diversity index over productive rearrangements. The source is immuneACCESS, and TCRdb retained only in-frame sequences with V and J called. Part of the clones is not carried over; for the studies checked, unresolved V genes explain less than half of this, and the remainder is unexplained. For V, J and clone size, that table is used; D and trimming come from the DNA. In this sample the table shows about 240,000 clones, roughly 80% of which occur a single time. Roughly 3.2% of the sample lies in the top ten.

Collaborating institutions collected whole blood in K2EDTA tubes following their own protocols. For TCRbeta analysis, collaborator samples were shipped as frozen whole blood, as isolated PBMCs, or as DNA extracted from either sample type. What the research found in general, with its limitations: How much clinical and demographic metadata was included differed by source and by participant, and the metadata was provided uncurated.

The sequenced material came from peripheral blood. This sequence was found in a woman aged 18-30 years with acute or convalescent COVID-19. Recombination linked TRBV21-1 to TRBJ1-6; the table's D call of TRBD1 was not tested on the DNA. TRBV21-1 is reported as a pseudogene. The DNA reads TGTGCCAGCAGCAAAGGTAAGGACAGCCGGCCTAATTCACCCCTCCACTTT. The encoded protein is CASSKGKDSRPNSPLHF.